This TCR beta chain was sequenced during a study of human T cells and chemical hapten exposure. The study used a library that attached unique molecular identifiers to individual cDNA molecules. Original processing notes: Sample TCR totals centred on a median of around 96,000, ranging roughly 20,000 to 750,000. TCRdb re-called the RACE reads with MiXCR, one entry per CDR3 protein. The V and J calls shown here were made by TCRdb, not taken from the authors' results. Here the sample spans around 130,000 distinct CDR3 sequences, approximately 8.3% being singletons. Time point meaning: healthy volunteer bleed at 2 weeks. Extraction of total RNA was performed on unfractionated whole blood. This clonotype was counted only a few times. Sequencing used whole blood. This receptor was obtained from a male donor in good health. Some clones in this sample may be carry-over from other donors' samples.

CDR3 in amino acids: CASSVAREAFGSPLHF. CDR3 nucleotides: TGTGCCAGCAGCGTAGCTAGGGAGGCCTTTGGTTCACCCCTCCACTTT. V is TRBV9 and J is TRBJ1-6; D gene ambiguous. Germline-derived CDR1 and CDR2 are SGDLS and YYNGEE. The germline V and J ends were trimmed by 0 bases and 9 bases, with 16 bases remaining between them. The CDR3 runs 16 residues. Variable domain in full (rest from reference TRBV9 and TRBJ1-6): DSGVTQTPKHLITATGQRVTLRCSPRSGDLSVYWYQQSLDQGLQFLIQYYNGEERAKGNILERFSAQQFPDLHSELNLSSLELGDSALYFCASSVAREAFGSPLHFGNGTRLTVT.